The next 31 T cell receptor beta chains were all read from a single sample in a study of beta chain features in type 1 diabetes. What was sequenced were expressed TCRB transcripts, since all of the isolated RNA had been reverse transcribed. Here immunoSEQ multiplex PCR was the method, and the copy in TCRdb shows in-frame clones only, minus some. Of 250,000 to 350,000 clones in the sample, roughly 15% were seen once. Sequencing was performed on central memory CD4+ T cells from blood. The source is a man aged 25 to 45 in good health.

This clone was counted at least ten times. The CDR3 region is CASSKTGSGANVLTF. CDR3 coding DNA: TGTGCCAGCAGCAAGACAGGGTCTGGGGCCAACGTCCTGACTTTC. The genes are TRBV21-1 and TRBJ2-6; TRBD1 is taken as the D call from the table, unchecked against the DNA. TRBV21-1 is described as a pseudogene. The CDR3 has 15 residues.

CDR3 sequence reads: CASSTLGATNEKLFF. CDR3 nucleotides: TGTGCCAGCTCGACGTTGGGAGCAACTAATGAAAAACTGTTTTTT. The V gene is TRBV28, the J gene TRBJ1-4; the D is unclear. The germline gives CDR1 MDHEN, CDR2 SYDVKM. This CDR3 comprises 15 residues. V was cut by 8 bases and J by 0 bases, with 13 bases left in between.

This clone was seen more than once but under ten times. The V gene is TRBV5-8, the J gene TRBJ1-2; 7 bases map to TRBD1. The V gene end was trimmed by 5 bases and the J gene end by 3 bases; junction bases not matched to a gene: 4. The CDR3 is 13 amino acids. Germline V lookup: CDR1 SGHTS, CDR2 YDEGEE. The CDR3, as DNA: TGTGCCAGCAGGAGGACAGGAGACTATGGCTACACCTTC. Amino acids: CASRRTGDYGYTF.

This clone was detected a few times. The rearrangement joins TRBV7-9 to TRBJ1-2; D is uncertain. The CDR3 is 11 amino acids. Germline V lookup: CDR1 SEHNR, CDR2 FQNEAQ (reference sequence). V was clipped by 5 bases and J by 7 bases, with 8 bases between them. The CDR3 loop is CASSISSGYTF. In nucleotides, the CDR3 is TGTGCCAGCAGCATTTCCTCTGGCTACACCTTC.

V gene TRBV10-2 combines with J gene TRBJ2-3; 10 nucleotides match TRBD1. Trimming took 7 bases from V and 3 from J; bases not matched to a gene: 10. Germline V gene data show CDR1 as WSHSY and CDR2 as SAAADI. The CDR3 has 16 residues. The CDR3 region is CASTEAPGQGTDTQYF. The CDR3 region has the DNA TGCGCCAGCACAGAAGCACCGGGACAGGGGACAGATACGCAGTATTTT.

This clone was seen ten or more times. The chain carries TRBV28 and TRBJ2-7; 9 positions agree with TRBD1. After removal of 2 bases from V and 2 bases from J, the junction contained 1 base not matched to a gene. The CDR3 loop spans 14 amino acids. Germline CDR1 MDHEN, CDR2 SYDVKM. CDR3 nucleotides: TGTGCCAGCAGTTTAGGGACAGGGCCCTACGAGCAGTACGTC. Translating it yields CASSLGTGPYEQYV.

The V call is TRBV18, the J call TRBJ1-5; D uncertain. The V end was cut by 6 bases, the J end by 0 bases, with 9 bases between. The CDR3 has 14 amino acids. The V gene's germline CDR1 is KGHSH and CDR2 LQKENI. The CDR3 reads CASSQTYSNQPQHF. The CDR3 DNA sequence: TGTGCCAGCTCTCAAACATATAGCAATCAGCCCCAGCATTTT.

The chain employs TRBV7-2 and TRBJ2-2; 9 bases map to TRBD2. The germline CDR1 and CDR2 sequences are SGHTA and FQGNSA. There are 17 residues in the CDR3. V lost 1 base and J lost 4; bases outside the gene matches: 7. In nucleotides, the CDR3 is TGTGCCAGCAGCTTAGGGGGGCTAGCGGGATTCACCGGGGAGCTGTTTTTT. Its translation: CASSLGGLAGFTGELFF.

In this sample, this clone turned up many times. The rearrangement uses TRBV7-9 and TRBJ1-4; D gene ambiguous. Trimming left V 4 bases short and J 8 bases short, with 8 bases between. The germline V gene encodes CDR1 SEHNR and CDR2 FQNEAQ (reference sequence). This CDR3 comprises 12 residues. DNA for the CDR3: TGTGCCAGCAGCTGGGCCGGGGAAAAACTGTTTTTT. This encodes CASSWAGEKLFF.

This clone appeared a few times. The genes are TRBV7-9 and TRBJ1-5; no firm D call. Trimming shortened V by 5 bases and J by 0 bases, and 8 bases separated the two germline ends. Germline loops: CDR1 SEHNR, CDR2 FQNEAQ (reference sequence). This CDR3 region has 14 residues. CDR3 sequence (DNA): TGTGCCAGCAGCACAGTTAATAGCAATCAGCCCCAGCATTTT. Protein product: CASSTVNSNQPQHF.

The chain is built from TRBV29-1 and TRBJ2-1; 9 bases match TRBD2. This CDR3 spans 16 amino acids. Germline-derived CDR1 and CDR2 are SQVTM and ANQGSEA. V lost 4 bases to trimming and J lost 0 bases; unmatched junction nucleotides: 7. CDR3 residues: CSVAASSGGSYNEQFF. CDR3 DNA: TGCAGCGTTGCCGCAAGTAGCGGGGGCTCCTACAATGAGCAGTTCTTC.

J is TRBJ2-3 and V is TRBV30; 11 bases match TRBD2. The CDR3 has 16 residues. Per germline, CDR1 GTSNPN and CDR2 SVGIG (reference sequence). After removal of 4 bases from V and 2 bases from J, the junction contained 8 bases not matched to a gene. In nucleotides, the CDR3 is TGTGCCTGGAATCTCGGACTAGCGGGCCTCACAGATACGCAGTATTTT. Encoded protein: CAWNLGLAGLTDTQYF. Variable domain in full (rest from reference TRBV30 and TRBJ2-3): SQTIHQWPATLVQPVGSPLSLECTVEGTSNPNLYWYRQAAGRGLQLLFYSVGIGQISSEVPQNLSASRPQDRQFILSSKKLLLSDSGFYLCAWNLGLAGLTDTQYFGPGTRLTVL.

This clone was counted only a few times. CDR3 DNA sequence: TGTGCCAGCAGCCCACAGGGAATAGGACAGCCCCAGCATTTT. It encodes CASSPQGIGQPQHF. The V call is TRBV7-8, the J call TRBJ1-5; the D gene is possibly TRBD1 (6 bases). CDR3 length: 14 amino acids. Deletions cut 5 bases from V and 7 bases from J, with 15 bases between. Per the germline V gene, CDR1 is SGHVS and CDR2 is FQNEAQ.

This clone occurred many times. The chain joins TRBV15 to TRBJ2-1, with D maybe TRBD2 (5 bases). The CDR3 sequence is 12 residues long. The germline V gene has CDR1 LNHNV and CDR2 YYDKDF (reference sequence). V dropped 1 base and J dropped 7 bases, with 5 bases sitting between them. CDR3 region: CATSRGENEQFF. Here the CDR3 DNA reads TGTGCCACCAGCAGAGGGGAGAATGAGCAGTTCTTC.

This clone was seen a few times. This CDR3 is CASSWRDRPNEQFF. The CDR3 coding sequence is TGCGCCAGCAGCTGGAGGGACAGGCCCAATGAGCAGTTCTTC. V and J are TRBV5-1 and TRBJ2-1; 8 bases are shared with TRBD1. Germline assignment: CDR1 SGHRS and CDR2 YFSETQ. The ends lost 3 bases at V and 6 bases at J; junction bases unmatched: 5. The CDR3 has 14 amino acids.

In this sample, this clone turned up a few times. The chain carries TRBV9 and TRBJ2-1; possible D gene TRBD1, 5 bases. Germline V gene data show CDR1 as SGDLS and CDR2 as YYNGEE. The CDR3 is 15 amino acids. The V and J ends lost 3 bases and 4 bases respectively, with 14 bases between them. The CDR3 is CASSGGQFGYNEQFF. In DNA, the CDR3 is TGTGCCAGCAGCGGGGGCCAGTTCGGGTACAATGAGCAGTTCTTC.

This clone was recorded at least ten times. The chain uses TRBV21-1 and TRBJ1-2; the D call TRBD1 from the table was never checked on the DNA. TRBV21-1 counts as a pseudogene. This CDR3 is 15 amino acids long. The CDR3 loop reads CASPSGRGRGYGYTF. The CDR3 nucleotides are TGTGCCAGTCCCTCGGGTAGGGGGCGCGGGTATGGCTACACCTTC.

The chain recombines TRBV27 with TRBJ2-6; D gene uncertain. CDR1 is MNHEY, CDR2 SMNVEV, per germline (reference sequence). This CDR3 region has 16 residues. The V end was cut by 3 bases, the J end by 0 bases, with 9 bases between. CDR3 bases: TGTGCCAGCAGTTTTAGGCCAGCCTCTGGGGCCAACGTCCTGACTTTC. This gives the protein CASSFRPASGANVLTF. Filled out from reference TRBV27 and TRBJ2-6, the complete variable domain reads EAQVTQNPRYLITVTGKKLTVTCSQNMNHEYMSWYRQDPGLGLRQIYYSMNVEVTDKGDVPEGYKVSRKEKRNFPLILESPSPNQTSLYFCASSFRPASGANVLTFGAGSRLTVL.

The genes are TRBV7-3 and TRBJ2-1, with 8 bases that match TRBD2. This CDR3 is built from 13 residues. V lost 8 bases, J lost 7 bases, and 7 bases stayed unmatched. The V gene's germline CDR1 is SGHTA and CDR2 FQGTGA. The CDR3 region has the DNA TGTGCCAGCTCGACCGGGACTAGAAATGAGCAGTTCTTC. Its protein product is CASSTGTRNEQFF.

This clone has only a few counts. The chain employs TRBV10-3 and TRBJ2-5; the match to TRBD1 covers 8 bases. CDR1 is ENHRY, CDR2 SYGVKD, per germline. Trimming removed 4 bases from V and 1 base from J; junction bases left unmatched: 11. The CDR3 has 17 amino acids. The CDR3 loop reads CAISGSGRGQVQETQYF. CDR3 nucleotide sequence: TGTGCCATCAGTGGCTCCGGGCGGGGACAGGTCCAAGAGACCCAGTACTTC.

CDR3 bases: TGTGCCAGTAGTCGACAGGGCCGGAATCAGCCCCAGCATTTT. It is translated as CASSRQGRNQPQHF. The gene calls are TRBV19 and TRBJ1-5; 7 bases fit TRBD1. Per germline, CDR1 LNHDA and CDR2 SQIVND (reference sequence). CDR3 size: 14 residues. The J segment lost 4 bases and the V segment lost 5 bases, leaving 5 bases of the junction unmatched.

V and J are TRBV11-2 and TRBJ2-4; no clear D gene. In germline, CDR1 is SGHAT, CDR2 FQNNGV. V lost 0 bases, J lost 9 bases, and 3 bases lay in between. This CDR3 comprises 11 residues. CDR3 nucleotides: TGTGCCAGCAGCTTAGAGTCCATTCAGTACTTC. It yields the protein CASSLESIQYF.

This clone was seen only a few times. The genes are TRBV4-1 and TRBJ2-1; a weak D match, TRBD2 (6 bases). Germline V gene sequence: CDR1 MGHRA, CDR2 YSYEKL. V lost 4 bases and J lost 1, with 14 bases in between. CDR3 size: 16 residues. The CDR3 reads CASSPGTDPSYNEQFF. Written as DNA, the CDR3 is TGCGCCAGCAGCCCCGGGACTGACCCTTCCTACAATGAGCAGTTCTTC.

This sequence joins TRBV9 and TRBJ2-2; D is unresolved. The ends were cut back, 7 bases at V and 6 bases at J, with 10 bases in the middle. This CDR3 has 12 amino acids. Germline values: CDR1 SGDLS, CDR2 YYNGEE. CDR3 sequence (DNA): TGTGCCAGCGGCCCCGATCCCGGGGAGCTGTTTTTT. As protein: CASGPDPGELFF.

This clone was seen a handful of times. V and J are TRBV9 and TRBJ2-5, with TRBD1 matching over 7 bases. Trimming took 4 bases from V and 4 from J; bases not matched to a gene: 7. The CDR3 is 14 amino acids. The germline V gene has CDR1 SGDLS and CDR2 YYNGEE. CDR3 protein: CASSLQTGSETQYF. DNA for the CDR3: TGTGCCAGCAGCCTACAGACAGGGTCAGAGACCCAGTACTTC.

In its sample, this clone was seen many times. This rearrangement joins TRBV19 to TRBJ2-3, with 8 positions matching TRBD1. Germline lookup yields CDR1 LNHDA and CDR2 SQIVND (reference sequence). This CDR3 is built from 14 residues. The V segment lost 6 bases and the J segment 2 bases; nucleotides outside the gene matches: 4. DNA for the CDR3: TGTGCCAGTAGGCGGACAGGGACCACAGATACGCAGTATTTT. Translating it yields CASRRTGTTDTQYF. The full variable domain, in which reference TRBV19 and TRBJ2-3 provide the parts outside the CDR3, is DGGITQSPKYLFRKEGQNVTLSCEQNLNHDAMYWYRQDPGQGLRLIYYSQIVNDFQKGDIAEGYSVSREKKESFPLTVTSAQKNPTAFYLCASRRTGTTDTQYFGPGTRLTVL.

The sample holds many counts of this clone. The chain has TRBV28 and TRBJ1-2; no reliable D call. With 8 bases removed from V and 3 bases from J, the gap between germline ends came to 7 bases. Germline V gene data show CDR1 as MDHEN and CDR2 as SYDVKM. This CDR3 is 11 amino acids long. The CDR3 spells CASCRDYGYTF. CDR3 nucleotide sequence: TGTGCCAGCTGCCGCGACTATGGCTACACCTTC.

The chain employs TRBV30 and TRBJ1-4; 8 nucleotides align to TRBD1. Trimming cost V 2 bases and J 8 bases; bases outside gene matches: 13. The CDR3 is made up of 16 amino acids. Per germline, CDR1 GTSNPN and CDR2 SVGIG (reference sequence). The CDR3 here is CAWSPPRAGGQEKLFF. Here the CDR3 DNA reads TGTGCCTGGAGTCCTCCCCGCGCAGGGGGCCAGGAAAAACTGTTTTTT.

This clone has a handful of counts. The chain recombines TRBV5-5 with TRBJ2-1; D ambiguous. Germline CDR1 and CDR2: SGHKS and YYEKEE (reference sequence). The CDR3 consists of 14 residues. Trimming took 0 bases from V and 8 from J, leaving 12 bases between them. The CDR3 sequence: CASSLETASHEQFF. In nucleotides, the CDR3 is TGTGCCAGCAGCTTGGAAACCGCTTCGCATGAGCAGTTCTTC. Drawing the rest from reference TRBV5-5 and TRBJ2-1, the complete variable domain is DAGVTQSPTHLIKTRGQQVTLRCSPISGHKSVSWYQQVLGQGPQFIFQYYEKEERGRGNFPDRFSARQFPNYSSELNVNALLLGDSALYLCASSLETASHEQFFGPGTRLTVL.

This clone occurred a few times. The chain recombines TRBV19 with TRBJ2-7; D not resolved. Per the germline V gene, CDR1 is LNHDA and CDR2 is SQIVND (reference sequence). V was clipped by 4 bases and J by 2 bases, with 12 bases between them. The CDR3 length is 14 residues. CDR3 sequence (DNA): TGTGCCAGTAGTAGTCATCAGGCGACCTACGAGCAGTACTTC. This translates into CASSSHQATYEQYF.

This chain connects TRBV7-2 to TRBJ2-4; 9 bases match TRBD2. The CDR3 contains 17 residues. The germline V gene has CDR1 SGHTA and CDR2 FQGNSA. The trim removed 4 bases at V and 1 base at J, leaving 8 bases unmatched. The CDR3 here is CASSSAGTSLAKNIQYF. The CDR3 nucleotides read TGTGCCAGCAGCTCCGCCGGGACTAGCCTGGCCAAAAACATTCAGTACTTC.